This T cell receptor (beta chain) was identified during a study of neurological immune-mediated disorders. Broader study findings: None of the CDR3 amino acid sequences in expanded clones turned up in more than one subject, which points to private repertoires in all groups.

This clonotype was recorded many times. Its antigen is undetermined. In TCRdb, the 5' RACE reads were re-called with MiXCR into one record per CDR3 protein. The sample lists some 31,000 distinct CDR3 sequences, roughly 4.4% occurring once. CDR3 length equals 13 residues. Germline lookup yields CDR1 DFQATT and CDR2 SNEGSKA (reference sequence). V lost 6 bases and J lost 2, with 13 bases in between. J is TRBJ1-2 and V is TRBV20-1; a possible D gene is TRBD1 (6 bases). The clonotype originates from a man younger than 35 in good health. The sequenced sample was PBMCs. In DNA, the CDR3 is TGCAGTGCAAGGGACAATAACAACTATGGCTACACCTTC. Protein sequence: CSARDNNNYGYTF.